One sample yielded the 30 T cell receptor beta chains listed below, sequenced in a study of response to subunit inactivated influenza vaccine. TCRdb called the RT-PCR reads again in MiXCR, with one record for every CDR3 protein. The sample yields more than 400,000 distinct CDR3 sequences, approximately 11% seen once. The sequenced sample was PBMCs from blood, obtained more than 35 days after vaccination. These receptors were taken from a man aged 50 to 59 who received an inactivated influenza vaccine.

This clonotype has more than one count but fewer than ten. The rearrangement uses TRBV28 and TRBJ1-6; D unclear. The CDR3 consists of 15 residues. The germline V and J ends were trimmed by 3 bases and 7 bases, with 13 bases remaining between them. Germline V gene data show CDR1 as MDHEN and CDR2 as SYDVKM. The CDR3 DNA follows: TGTGCCAGCAGTTTGTCCTATCTGGGGAATTCACCCCTCCACTTT. Its protein product is CASSLSYLGNSPLHF.

This clonotype appeared a few times. This chain links TRBV9 with TRBJ2-5; D not certain. Germline CDR1 SGDLS, CDR2 YYNGEE. V gave up 0 bases and J gave up 1 base, with 10 bases separating them. The CDR3 consists of 15 residues. CDR3 sequence: CASSVGVRVQETQYF. The CDR3 DNA sequence: TGTGCCAGCAGCGTAGGTGTCCGAGTCCAAGAGACCCAGTACTTC.

The chain has TRBV18 and TRBJ2-7; unclear D gene. Germline CDR1 is KGHSH and CDR2 is LQKENI. V was pared by 0 bases and J by 0 bases, with 9 bases between. There are 15 residues in the CDR3. CDR3 protein: CASSPPWRGSYEQYF. The CDR3 nucleotides are TGTGCCAGCTCACCACCGTGGCGCGGCTCCTACGAGCAGTACTTC.

This clonotype was observed a handful of times. This chain links TRBV12-3 or TRBV12-4 with TRBJ2-7; a weak D match, TRBD1 (6 bases). The CDR3 is 14 residues long. The V gene lost 6 bases and the J gene lost 3 bases, with 15 bases spanning the gap. CDR3 sequence: CASSPDLGGYEQYF. As DNA, the CDR3 is TGTGCCAGCAGCCCGGACTTAGGGGGCTACGAGCAGTACTTC.

Of note for this clonotype: At one of its ends the junction is not consistent with the germline gene, which may arise from a read error. The J gene is TRBJ2-3, the V gene TRBV20-1; D uncertain. This CDR3 has 14 residues. Germline V lookup: CDR1 DFQATT, CDR2 SNEGSKA (reference sequence). In DNA form, the CDR3 reads TGCAGTGCTAGAGTTCCGGGCCGCACACATACGCAGTATTTT. This codes for CSARVPGRTHTQYF.

The rearrangement joins TRBV5-6 to TRBJ2-7; TRBD1 is a possible D gene (6 bases). V was pared by 4 bases and J by 3 bases, with 8 bases between. This CDR3 has 12 residues. Germline-derived CDR1 and CDR2 are SGHDT and YYEEEE. The CDR3 coding sequence is TGTGCCAGCAGCATGGACAGCTACGAGCAGTACTTC. Translating gives CASSMDSYEQYF.

This clonotype was counted at least ten times. This chain joins TRBV20-1 and TRBJ1-2; weak D call: TRBD1 (5 bases). The CDR3 is 15 amino acids. V lost 3 bases to trimming and J lost 2 bases, with 16 bases between them. Looked up from germline, CDR1 is DFQATT and CDR2 is SNEGSKA (reference sequence). The DNA for the CDR3 is TGCAGTGCTAGCAATCGTTTGGGGGGGAACTATGGCTACACCTTC. Translating it yields CSASNRLGGNYGYTF.

DNA of the CDR3: TGCAGTGCCCTGGCTAACAAACATGAGCAGTTCTTC. Residues: CSALANKHEQFF. The genes are TRBV20-1 and TRBJ2-1; no clear D gene. Germline CDR1 and CDR2: DFQATT and SNEGSKA (reference sequence). V lost 6 bases, J lost 8 bases, and 14 bases lay in between. The length of the CDR3 is 12 residues.

This clonotype has ten or more counts. The V and J genes are TRBV6-1 and TRBJ2-5, with TRBD1 identical over 12 bases. The V segment lost 5 bases and the J segment 5 bases; nucleotides outside the gene matches: 9. Germline V CDR1 and CDR2: MNHNS, SASEGT. The CDR3 contains 16 residues. The CDR3 sequence is CASSPSGTGGRETQYF. Here the CDR3 DNA reads TGTGCCAGCAGTCCGTCCGGGACAGGGGGCAGGGAGACCCAGTACTTC.

The chain links TRBV20-1 to TRBJ1-1; 7 nucleotides match TRBD1. In germline, CDR1 is DFQATT, CDR2 SNEGSKA (reference sequence). With 3 bases clipped from V and 6 bases from J, the junction kept 7 bases outside the gene matches. The CDR3 is made up of 13 amino acids. The DNA for the CDR3 is TGCAGTGCTAGGACAGGGAATGGGGCTGAAGCTTTCTTT. Protein sequence: CSARTGNGAEAFF.

This clonotype was seen many times. The chain joins TRBV15 to TRBJ2-3, with D possibly called TRBD1 or TRBD2 (6 bases each). CDR3 size: 15 residues. The V and J ends lost 1 base and 4 bases respectively, with 12 bases between them. In germline, CDR1 is LNHNV, CDR2 YYDKDF (reference sequence). CDR3 nucleotides: TGTGCCACCAGCAGAGGGGGGGCCAGGGCAGATACGCAGTATTTT. Its translation is CATSRGGARADTQYF.

This rearrangement joins TRBV10-3 to TRBJ1-2; the D is unclear. The germline V gene encodes CDR1 ENHRY and CDR2 SYGVKD. The CDR3 spans 15 residues. V was clipped by 0 bases and J by 8 bases, with 16 bases between them. CDR3 DNA: TGTGCCATCAGTGAGTCAATATCTGGGGTATACGGCTACACCTTC. Its translation: CAISESISGVYGYTF.

The chain couples TRBV28 to TRBJ2-5; TRBD2 is a possible D gene (6 bases). Germline V gene sequence: CDR1 MDHEN, CDR2 SYDVKM. The CDR3 runs 15 residues. V lost 0 bases and J lost 5, with 13 bases in between. The DNA of the CDR3 is TGTGCCAGCAGTTTATGGGAGGGGCTGTTGGAGACCCAGTACTTC. It specifies CASSLWEGLLETQYF.

V usage is TRBV10-1 and J usage is TRBJ2-2; 11 bases are a match to TRBD2. The CDR3 is 18 residues long. CDR1 is WNHNN and CDR2 is SYGVQD in the germline V gene (reference sequence). J was trimmed by 2 bases and V by 10 bases; bases with no gene match: 15. The CDR3 DNA reads as TGCGCCACCCAGGGGACTAGCGGAACCTCTAGAAACACCGGGGAGCTGTTTTTT. Its protein is CATQGTSGTSRNTGELFF.

This chain uses TRBV15 with TRBJ2-2; D gene ambiguous. CDR1 is LNHNV, CDR2 YYDKDF, per germline (reference sequence). The CDR3 covers 15 residues. V was pared by 0 bases and J by 3 bases, with 8 bases between. CDR3 DNA sequence: TGTGCCACCAGCAGAGATAGAATGCACACCGGGGAGCTGTTTTTT. Translated: CATSRDRMHTGELFF.

This clonotype was seen only a few times. The chain links TRBV6-5 to TRBJ1-2; D is ambiguous. Germline CDR1 is MNHEY and CDR2 is SVGAGI. CDR3 length equals 14 residues. V dropped 2 bases and J dropped 5 bases, with 12 bases sitting between them. The CDR3 sequence: CASSYRASGYGYTF. In DNA form, the CDR3 reads TGTGCCAGCAGTTACAGAGCAAGTGGGTATGGCTACACCTTC.

In this sample, this clonotype turned up a few times. The rearrangement joins TRBV4-1 to TRBJ1-4, with D hard to call. CDR3 length: 14 residues. Trimming cost V 1 base and J 5 bases, with 8 bases left between them. Germline lookup yields CDR1 MGHRA and CDR2 YSYEKL. This CDR3 is CASSQGVWNEKLFF. For the CDR3, the DNA is TGCGCCAGCAGCCAAGGTGTGTGGAATGAAAAACTGTTTTTT.

The chain employs TRBV20-1 and TRBJ2-2; the match to TRBD2 covers 11 bases. Germline loops: CDR1 DFQATT, CDR2 SNEGSKA (reference sequence). The CDR3 consists of 15 residues. V shed 6 bases, J shed 8 bases, and the junction held 11 bases outside the gene matches. The CDR3: CSAPSASGGTGELFF. CDR3 nucleotides: TGCAGTGCCCCTTCTGCTAGCGGGGGGACGGGGGAGCTGTTTTTT.

This clonotype was seen more than once but under ten times. The V and J genes are TRBV4-3 and TRBJ2-1; perhaps TRBD2 as D (6 bases). CDR1 LGHNA and CDR2 YSLEER come from the germline V gene. Trimming removed 0 bases from V and 2 bases from J, with 11 bases in between. This CDR3 comprises 16 residues. CDR3 bases: TGCGCCAGCAGCCAAGATTGGGGCGGGACCTACAATGAGCAGTTCTTC. Protein: CASSQDWGGTYNEQFF.

This clonotype was seen repeatedly, ten times or more. The chain joins TRBV12-3 or TRBV12-4 to TRBJ2-2; D may be TRBD2 (6 bases). CDR3 length: 15 amino acids. V lost 3 bases to trimming and J lost 6 bases, with 14 bases between them. The CDR3, as DNA: TGTGCCAGCAGTTTCCCGGGACTCTCCTCCGGGGAGCTGTTTTTT. Translating it yields CASSFPGLSSGELFF.

To note about this clonotype: The germline gene is not matched at one end of the junction; a read error may be the cause. The genes are TRBV12-3 or TRBV12-4 and TRBJ2-1; 12 nucleotides match TRBD2. CDR3 length equals 12 residues. CDR3 sequence: CASTLAGGERFF. The CDR3, as DNA: TGTGCCAGCACCCTAGCGGGGGGGGAGCGGTTCTTC.

The chain is built from TRBV10-3 and TRBJ2-3, with 8 nucleotides matching TRBD2. Germline V CDR1 and CDR2: ENHRY, SYGVKD. V was pared by 7 bases and J by 4 bases, with 7 bases of the junction left unmatched. The CDR3 extends over 14 amino acids. In DNA form, the CDR3 reads TGTGCCATCAACCGGGGGGGCGTAGCAGATACGCAGTATTTT. Translation gives CAINRGGVADTQYF.

J is TRBJ1-1 and V is TRBV29-1; D ambiguous. Germline CDR1 and CDR2: SQVTM and ANQGSEA. The CDR3 sequence is 11 residues long. Trimming cost V 6 bases and J 1 base, with 6 bases left between them. The CDR3 DNA reads TGCAGCGTACATACGAACACTGAAGCTTTCTTT. Protein product: CSVHTNTEAFF.

Only a few counts were recorded for this clonotype. The rearrangement joins TRBV28 to TRBJ2-7; weak D call: TRBD2 (6 bases). The V end lost 3 bases, the J end lost 5 bases, and 20 bases lay between the germline ends. This CDR3 has 16 amino acids. Germline V CDR1 and CDR2: MDHEN, SYDVKM. The CDR3 loop reads CASSLMRRRGIDEQYF. CDR3 coding DNA: TGTGCCAGCAGTTTGATGCGAAGGAGGGGTATCGACGAGCAGTACTTC.

In its sample, this clonotype was seen many times. J is TRBJ2-1 and V is TRBV10-3; 11 bases fit TRBD2. J gave up 6 bases and V 3 bases, and 7 bases lay outside the gene matches. Germline V lookup: CDR1 ENHRY, CDR2 SYGVKD. CDR3 length: 16 residues. CDR3 residues: CAISERGLAGVNEQFF. The CDR3 DNA follows: TGTGCCATCAGTGAAAGAGGACTAGCGGGCGTCAATGAGCAGTTCTTC.

This clonotype was picked up many times. This chain links TRBV20-1 with TRBJ2-2, with a possible D match to TRBD2 (7 bases). CDR1 is DFQATT, CDR2 SNEGSKA, per germline (reference sequence). The CDR3 has 14 residues. The V and J ends lost 3 bases and 5 bases respectively, with 13 bases between them. The CDR3 reads CSARWGGRTGELFF. The CDR3 DNA reads TGCAGTGCTAGGTGGGGGGGCAGGACCGGGGAGCTGTTTTTT.

This clonotype was seen just once. The chain links TRBV4-1 to TRBJ1-1; maybe TRBD1 (6 bases). Germline CDR1 MGHRA, CDR2 YSYEKL. V was shortened by 1 base and J by 0 bases, with 12 bases between the two germline ends. CDR3 size: 16 residues. This chain's CDR3 is CASSQVRGTLNTEAFF. The CDR3 DNA sequence: TGCGCCAGCAGCCAAGTTAGAGGGACACTGAACACTGAAGCTTTCTTT.

Of note for this clonotype: Relative to the germline gene, one junction end is altered; a read error may explain this. The chain joins TRBV6-5 to TRBJ2-6; TRBD2 agrees at 8 bases. CDR1 is MNHEY, CDR2 SVGAGI, per germline. CDR3 length equals 17 residues. The CDR3 protein is CASNYQRGSSGANVLTF. The CDR3 DNA follows: TGTGCCAGCAATTACCAGCGGGGGAGCTCTGGGGCCAACGTCCTGACTTTC.

This chain joins TRBV7-9 and TRBJ1-2, with D possibly TRBD1 on 5 matching bases. This CDR3 region has 14 residues. Trimming cost V 0 bases and J 4 bases, with 9 bases left between them. In germline, CDR1 is SEHNR, CDR2 FQNEAQ (reference sequence). The CDR3 loop reads CASSLARRGYGYTF. CDR3 coding DNA: TGTGCCAGCAGCTTAGCTCGGAGGGGCTATGGCTACACCTTC.

In its sample, this clonotype was seen a few times. V and J are TRBV3-1 and TRBJ1-6; the D is unclear. The germline V and J ends were trimmed by 1 base and 8 bases, with 9 bases remaining between them. This CDR3 is 14 amino acids long. Germline CDR1 reads LGHDT; CDR2 reads YNNKEL (reference sequence). The CDR3 nucleotides are TGTGCCAGCAGCCAAGTGAGTGTGGATTCACCCCTCCACTTT. Its protein product is CASSQVSVDSPLHF.